The TCR beta chain described here comes from a study of post-analysis software for immune sequencing data. Study background: Progressive-relapsing, secondary progressive and relapsing-remitting multiple sclerosis were among the disease courses included. Regarding the study as a whole: With TRBV5-6, TRBV5-1 and TRBV20-1 included, about five TRBV segments were more frequent in patients than in controls. Those samples that were prepared in the same batch co-clustered strongly by F measure.

The length of the CDR3 is 16 residues. V was shortened by 0 bases and J by 2 bases, with 12 bases between the two germline ends. The V gene's germline CDR1 is MRHNA and CDR2 SNTAGT. This clonotype has a handful of counts. Antigen: not known. Unique molecular identifiers featured in each of the TCR beta cDNA libraries. TCRdb re-analysed the PCR reads in MiXCR, keeping a single row per CDR3 protein. The top ten hold under 5% of the sample, which has some 260,000 distinct CDR3 sequences, 30% to 45% seen once. The J gene is TRBJ2-3, the V gene TRBV6-4; D is uncertain. Sequenced sample: blood. This clonotype was sampled from a girl aged 10 to 17 with multiple sclerosis. CDR3 coding DNA: TGTGCCAGCAGTGACTCTGGCGGCAGCGACACAGATACGCAGTATTTT. The encoded protein is CASSDSGGSDTDTQYF.